The 25 T cell receptor beta chains in this list originate from one sample, sequenced in a study of T cell responses to AZD1222 COVID-19 vaccine (dated by TCRdb to the early 2020s). Libraries were made using the immunoSEQ multiplex PCR assay. TCRdb took over this immuneACCESS table, retaining in-frame rearrangements with V and J assigned. Such tables are incomplete; in checked studies, under half of the missing clones stem from an unresolved V gene, and the remainder is unexplained. The sample contains 80,000 to 100,000 clones, about 92% of them found a single time. The ten largest clones take up approximately 12% of the sample. According to the study, the label for this sample's time point signals: baseline before first vaccination. The starting material was peripheral blood, obtained on day 0 of AZD1222 vaccination. The receptors originated from an adult in good health.

V gene TRBV6-5 combines with J gene TRBJ1-4; the D gene is possibly TRBD1 (5 bases). The CDR3 loop spans 14 amino acids. CDR1 MNHEY and CDR2 SVGAGI come from the germline V gene. V lost 6 bases and J lost 6, with 14 bases in between. The CDR3 coding sequence is TGTGCCAGCAGCCCACCAGGGAGTGATGAAAAACTGTTTTTT. It yields the protein CASSPPGSDEKLFF.

DNA of the CDR3: TGTGCCAGCAGCCCCTGGACAGGGGGCGCGTCTGGAAACACCATATATTTT. It specifies CASSPWTGGASGNTIYF. The chain carries TRBV7-2 and TRBJ1-3, with TRBD1 matching over 11 bases. The CDR3 loop spans 17 amino acids. V was clipped by 5 bases and J by 1 base; unmatched bases: 7. The germline gives CDR1 SGHTA, CDR2 FQGNSA. Variable domain in full (rest from reference TRBV7-2 and TRBJ1-3): GAGVSQSPSNKVTEKGKDVELRCDPISGHTALYWYRQSLGQGLEFLIYFQGNSAPDKSGLPSDRFSAERTGGSVSTLTIQRTQQEDSAVYLCASSPWTGGASGNTIYFGEGSWLTVV.

This chain connects TRBV30 to TRBJ1-5; 7 nucleotides align to TRBD1. Germline V gives CDR1 GTSNPN, CDR2 SVGIG (reference sequence). With 3 bases clipped from V and 3 bases from J, the junction kept 8 bases outside the gene matches. The CDR3 runs to 15 residues. The CDR3 is CAWSTGTDFNQPQHF. CDR3 bases: TGTGCCTGGAGCACCGGGACAGATTTCAATCAGCCCCAGCATTTT.

The V call is TRBV12-5, the J call TRBJ1-5; 8 bases agree with TRBD1. The V segment lost 5 bases and the J segment 2 bases; nucleotides outside the gene matches: 5. This CDR3 is 15 amino acids long. From germline, CDR1 is LGHNT and CDR2 FRNRAP. The CDR3 spells CASGQTGEGNQPQHF. CDR3 sequence (DNA): TGTGCTAGTGGTCAGACAGGGGAGGGCAATCAGCCCCAGCATTTT.

DNA of the CDR3: TGTGCCAGCAGCACAGGACTAGCGGGGGGGGATGGTGAGCAGTTCTTC. This gives the protein CASSTGLAGGDGEQFF. The chain links TRBV5-4 to TRBJ2-1; 15 bases are shared with TRBD2. The CDR3 spans 16 residues. J gave up 9 bases and V 4 bases, and 8 bases lay outside the gene matches. The germline gives CDR1 SGHNT, CDR2 YYREEE (reference sequence).

This chain links TRBV10-2 with TRBJ1-3, with 7 nucleotides matching TRBD1. The CDR3 extends over 16 amino acids. With V trimmed by 4 bases and J by 12 bases, 18 bases remained unmatched. CDR1 is WSHSY and CDR2 is SAAADI in the germline V gene. CDR3 nucleotides: TGCGCCAGCAGTGGCCCCGTGACAGGGACTGGAAATGGCATATATTTT. Translated, it gives CASSGPVTGTGNGIYF.

The chain employs TRBV28 and TRBJ1-2, with D uncertain. The CDR3 extends over 12 amino acids. Deletions cut 10 bases from V and 0 bases from J, with 9 bases between. Germline V CDR1 and CDR2: MDHEN, SYDVKM. The CDR3 here is CATQTANYGYTF. The CDR3 DNA sequence: TGTGCCACCCAGACGGCTAACTATGGCTACACCTTC.

Written as DNA, the CDR3 is TGTGCCAGCAGTCTTGTAGCGGGAGTGGCGGAGCAGTACTTC. Translated: CASSLVAGVAEQYF. The V call is TRBV27, the J call TRBJ2-7; 9 bases are a match to TRBD2. Germline V gene sequence: CDR1 MNHEY, CDR2 SMNVEV (reference sequence). CDR3 size: 14 residues. With 5 bases clipped from V and 7 bases from J, the junction kept 9 bases outside the gene matches.

The V and J genes are TRBV5-4 and TRBJ2-7, with a possible D match to TRBD1 (5 bases). Trimming left V 2 bases short and J 1 base short, with 10 bases between. Germline V gives CDR1 SGHNT, CDR2 YYREEE (reference sequence). This CDR3 has 14 amino acids. Here the CDR3 reads CASSFDRQSYEQYF. As DNA, the CDR3 is TGTGCCAGCAGCTTTGACAGACAATCCTACGAGCAGTACTTC.

The rearrangement joins TRBV11-2 to TRBJ1-6; perhaps TRBD1 as D (5 bases). The ends were cut back, 7 bases at V and 9 bases at J, with 16 bases in the middle. Germline V gene sequence: CDR1 SGHAT, CDR2 FQNNGV. CDR3 size: 14 residues. In DNA, the CDR3 is TGTGCCAGCACCTACGGGCAGGGAGGTTCACCCCTCCACTTT. It yields the protein CASTYGQGGSPLHF.

The chain carries TRBV6-5 and TRBJ2-7, with D unresolved. V gave up 0 bases and J gave up 1 base, with 10 bases separating them. The germline V gene encodes CDR1 MNHEY and CDR2 SVGAGI. The length of the CDR3 is 15 residues. The CDR3 coding sequence is TGTGCCAGCAGTTACTCGAATCTGGGATCCTACGAGCAGTACTTC. Protein: CASSYSNLGSYEQYF.

The rearrangement joins TRBV2 to TRBJ2-5; 10 bases align to TRBD1. Per the germline V gene, CDR1 is SNHLY and CDR2 is FYNNEI. The V and J ends lost 6 bases and 3 bases, in that order; junction bases with no gene match: 1. The CDR3 extends over 13 amino acids. The CDR3 DNA reads TGTGCCAGCAGAGGACAGGGGGAAGAGACCCAGTACTTC. It codes for CASRGQGEETQYF.

The chain carries TRBV29-1 and TRBJ2-1, with a possible D match to TRBD2 (6 bases). The ends were cut back, 8 bases at V and 7 bases at J, with 21 bases in the middle. CDR1 and CDR2 (germline): SQVTM, ANQGSEA. CDR3 length: 14 residues. The CDR3 loop is CSYPLGTSGNEQFF. In DNA, the CDR3 is TGCAGCTACCCTTTAGGGACTTCTGGTAATGAGCAGTTCTTC.

The rearrangement uses TRBV5-4 and TRBJ1-3, with D hard to call. CDR3 size: 17 residues. Looked up from germline, CDR1 is SGHNT and CDR2 is YYREEE (reference sequence). Trimming took 4 bases from V and 7 from J, leaving 24 bases between them. CDR3 amino acids: CASSRPTGPGLRNTIYF. The CDR3 DNA sequence: TGTGCCAGCAGCCGCCCTACCGGACCCGGGCTCAGGAACACCATATATTTT. Combining the CDR3 with reference TRBV5-4 and TRBJ1-3 gives the whole variable domain ETGVTQSPTHLIKTRGQQVTLRCSSQSGHNTVSWYQQALGQGPQFIFQYYREEENGRGNFPPRFSGLQFPNYSSELNVNALELDDSALYLCASSRPTGPGLRNTIYFGEGSWLTVV.

The rearrangement joins TRBV4-1 to TRBJ1-5, with D tentatively TRBD1 (5 bases). Trimming cost V 0 bases and J 7 bases, with 13 bases left between them. The CDR3 totals 15 residues. In germline, CDR1 is MGHRA, CDR2 YSYEKL. The CDR3 nucleotides are TGCGCCAGCAGCCAAGAGGGTAACGAGGGGCAGCCCCAGCATTTT. This gives the protein CASSQEGNEGQPQHF.

J is TRBJ1-4 and V is TRBV19; 9 bases align to TRBD1. V dropped 4 bases and J dropped 5; count of bases not matched to a gene: 5. CDR3 length: 15 amino acids. Germline CDR1 and CDR2: LNHDA and SQIVND (reference sequence). The DNA for the CDR3 is TGTGCCAGTAGTAGTCCCGGGACAGGGAATGAAAAACTGTTTTTT. It yields the protein CASSSPGTGNEKLFF.

This rearrangement joins TRBV6-4 to TRBJ2-3; D could derive from TRBD1 or TRBD2 (5 bases each). The CDR3 contains 15 residues. Between the trimmed V and J ends, which lost 0 bases and 3 bases, there was a span of 10 bases. The germline V gene encodes CDR1 MRHNA and CDR2 SNTAGT. The CDR3 protein is CASSDSTGATDTQYF. The CDR3 region has the DNA TGTGCCAGCAGTGACTCGACCGGGGCGACAGATACGCAGTATTTT.

In nucleotides, the CDR3 is TGTGCCAGCCGCCCGAGAACAGGGGAGGCTGGCTACACCTTC. Encoded protein: CASRPRTGEAGYTF. The chain links TRBV18 to TRBJ1-2; the match to TRBD1 covers 7 bases. The J segment lost 7 bases and the V segment lost 8 bases, leaving 13 bases of the junction unmatched. The CDR3 is 14 residues long. Germline V gives CDR1 KGHSH, CDR2 LQKENI.

V and J are TRBV21-1 and TRBJ1-1; the table gives TRBD1 as D, unverified against the DNA. TRBV21-1 constitutes a pseudogene. The CDR3 contains 15 residues. The CDR3 is CASSGGDRVDTEAFF. CDR3 in DNA: TGTGCCAGCAGCGGGGGGGACAGGGTTGATACTGAAGCTTTCTTT.

The CDR3 nucleotides read TGTGCTAGTGGTTTGTCCATCGGCGGGAGGCGGACAGATACGCAGTATTTT. As protein: CASGLSIGGRRTDTQYF. V and J are TRBV12-5 and TRBJ2-3; 8 bases align to TRBD2. CDR3 length: 17 amino acids. V was pared by 2 bases and J by 3 bases, with 10 bases of the junction left unmatched. Looked up from germline, CDR1 is LGHNT and CDR2 is FRNRAP.

This chain connects TRBV7-2 to TRBJ2-1, with 8 bases aligning to TRBD2. Trimming took 5 bases from V and 7 from J; bases not matched to a gene: 4. The V gene's germline CDR1 is SGHTA and CDR2 FQGNSA. The CDR3 length is 13 residues. The CDR3 reads CASSLQRENEQFF. The DNA of the CDR3 is TGTGCCAGCAGCCTTCAGCGGGAGAATGAGCAGTTCTTC.

V usage is TRBV7-8 and J usage is TRBJ2-7; 8 bases are shared with TRBD1. V gave up 5 bases and J gave up 4 bases; unmatched junction bases: 10. Germline V gene sequence: CDR1 SGHVS, CDR2 FQNEAQ. This CDR3 has 15 amino acids. The CDR3 region has the DNA TGTGCCAGCAGCCCCCACGGACAGGGCGATTACGAGCAGTACTTC. The encoded protein is CASSPHGQGDYEQYF.

This sequence joins TRBV7-8 and TRBJ2-7; possibly TRBD2 for D (5 bases). The ends were cut back, 4 bases at V and 2 bases at J, with 12 bases in the middle. Germline loops: CDR1 SGHVS, CDR2 FQNEAQ. The CDR3 totals 14 residues. In nucleotides, the CDR3 is TGTGCCAGCAGCTCTAGGACTGGAACCTACGAGCAGTACTTC. Protein sequence: CASSSRTGTYEQYF.

The chain combines TRBV9 with TRBJ1-1; the D gene is possibly TRBD1 (6 bases). The CDR3 contains 14 residues. CDR1 and CDR2 (germline): SGDLS, YYNGEE. V dropped 4 bases and J dropped 2 bases, with 12 bases sitting between them. The CDR3: CASSHGTPNTEAFF. DNA for the CDR3: TGTGCCAGCAGCCACGGGACACCCAACACTGAAGCTTTCTTT.

V is TRBV2 and J is TRBJ1-4; TRBD1 agrees at 7 bases. From germline, CDR1 is SNHLY and CDR2 FYNNEI. J lost 4 bases, V lost 2 bases, and 4 bases had no gene match. This CDR3 region has 15 residues. CDR3 loop: CASSEYRGLNEKLFF. As DNA, the CDR3 is TGTGCCAGCAGTGAATACAGGGGCCTTAATGAAAAACTGTTTTTT.